This TCR beta chain was retrieved from a study of cytomegalovirus exposure and HLA in healthy donors. The study's findings and limits: In a later analysis, first-cohort TCR clusters were found to tend to co-occur in the approximately 120 validation repertoires. The study labeled 164 TCR beta chains cytomegalovirus-associated.

Comment on this clone: Its antigen is not known.

Sequencing used immunoSEQ multiplex PCR; TCRdb keeps in-frame clones, though not all of them. The sample records about 120,000 clones, more than 75% being singletons. Trimming shortened V by 4 bases and J by 10 bases, and 13 bases separated the two germline ends. Germline V lookup: CDR1 MNHNS, CDR2 SASEGT. The CDR3 is 13 residues long. The TCR sequence derives from a woman between 25 and 40 years old in good health and CMV-seronegative. Sequencing was performed on PBMCs. V and J are TRBV6-1 and TRBJ1-4; possibly TRBD1 for D (6 bases). CDR3 coding DNA: TGTGCCAGCAGTGCTACAGGGATGGTAAAACTGTTTTTT. Translation: CASSATGMVKLFF.